This record concerns one TCR beta chain sequence. The antigen is undetermined. Starting 14 to 28 days after autologous transplant, ipilimumab 1 mg/kg was given. The data originate from a study of ipilimumab plus nivolumab after autologous stem cell transplantation. In the study overall: A median of about eight nivolumab and 5 ipilimumab doses were given. DLBCL patients had primary refractory or relapsed disease.

Study-level findings and limits: Per the authors, repertoire, Treg and microbiota data justify further study.

Profiling relied on immunoSEQ multiplex PCR, and the TCRdb table lists in-frame clones only, not all of them. The sample lists tens of thousands of clones; about 83% were seen once. This CDR3 contains 16 residues. V lost 5 bases to trimming and J lost 4 bases; unmatched junction nucleotides: 2. Per the germline V gene, CDR1 is SGHTA and CDR2 is FQGNSA. V is TRBV7-2 and J is TRBJ2-1, with TRBD2 identical over 16 bases. Sample: PBMCs, taken in a trial of ipilimumab plus nivolumab as post-transplant consolidation. This receptor was taken from a male donor with diffuse large B-cell lymphoma. CDR3 DNA: TGTGCCAGCAGCCTGGGACTAGCGGGGGGGTACAATGAGCAGTTCTTC. Residues: CASSLGLAGGYNEQFF. The full variable domain, rest sourced from reference TRBV7-2 and TRBJ2-1, is GAGVSQSPSNKVTEKGKDVELRCDPISGHTALYWYRQSLGQGLEFLIYFQGNSAPDKSGLPSDRFSAERTGGSVSTLTIQRTQQEDSAVYLCASSLGLAGGYNEQFFGPGTRLTVL.